The 10 T cell receptor beta chains below all came from one sample that was sequenced in a study of cytomegalovirus exposure and HLA in healthy donors. Sequencing was performed with immunoSEQ multiplex PCR; in TCRdb, only in-frame clones are kept and a portion is missing. The top ten clones hold 0.78% of a sample with 90,000 or so clones, 95% to 98% of them seen once. Material: PBMCs. These receptors were obtained from a man between 18 and 29 years old in good health and CMV-seronegative.

The chain links TRBV7-6 to TRBJ2-3; TRBD1 matches 10 bases. The V segment lost 1 base and the J segment 1 base; nucleotides outside the gene matches: 5. This CDR3 region has 17 residues. Per germline, CDR1 SGHVS and CDR2 FNYEAQ. As DNA, the CDR3 is TGTGCCAGCAGCTTAGGGGGACAGGGGAAACGCACAGATACGCAGTATTTT. This translates into CASSLGGQGKRTDTQYF.

The rearrangement links TRBV5-4 to TRBJ2-1; a possible D gene is TRBD2 (8 bases). CDR1 and CDR2 (germline): SGHNT, YYREEE (reference sequence). Trimming removed 4 bases from V and 4 bases from J, with 24 bases in between. The CDR3 has 18 amino acids. The CDR3 here is CASSRRTGRVAGYNEQFF. CDR3 DNA: TGTGCCAGCAGCCGCCGGACAGGCCGTGTAGCGGGATACAATGAGCAGTTCTTC.

The chain is built from TRBV27 and TRBJ2-5; 11 bases match TRBD1. Per germline, CDR1 MNHEY and CDR2 SMNVEV (reference sequence). CDR3 length equals 15 residues. V shed 5 bases and J 5 bases; nucleotides not matched to a gene: 7. The CDR3 DNA reads as TGTGCCAGCAGTCTGGGACAGGGGGTAGGGGAGACCCAGTACTTC. It translates to CASSLGQGVGETQYF.

This chain joins TRBV11-2 and TRBJ2-1; 10 positions match TRBD2. CDR1 is SGHAT, CDR2 FQNNGV, per germline. V gave up 5 bases and J gave up 7 bases; unmatched junction bases: 11. This CDR3 is built from 16 residues. The CDR3: CASSPSGSGRWNEQFF. The CDR3 DNA follows: TGTGCCAGCAGCCCATCGGGTAGCGGGAGGTGGAATGAGCAGTTCTTC.

CDR3 nucleotides: TGTGCCAGCAGTTCCCCGGGGGGGGAAGCTTTCTTT. This codes for CASSSPGGEAFF. The J gene is TRBJ1-1, the V gene TRBV6-5; D is perhaps TRBD1 (5 bases). From germline, CDR1 is MNHEY and CDR2 SVGAGI. V was shortened by 4 bases and J by 8 bases, with 11 bases between the two germline ends. The CDR3 has 12 residues.

The chain is built from TRBV7-2 and TRBJ2-4; tentatively, D is TRBD2 (6 bases). This CDR3 has 15 amino acids. Trimming left V 4 bases short and J 1 base short, with 11 bases between. The germline CDR1 and CDR2 sequences are SGHTA and FQGNSA. CDR3 sequence reads: CASSSGTSAKNIQYF. Written as DNA, the CDR3 is TGTGCCAGCAGCTCGGGGACTTCTGCCAAAAACATTCAGTACTTC.

The chain couples TRBV7-3 to TRBJ2-1, with TRBD2 identical over 8 bases. This CDR3 has 18 amino acids. CDR1 SGHTA and CDR2 FQGTGA come from the germline V gene. The trim removed 5 bases at V and 7 bases at J, leaving 19 bases unmatched. The CDR3 nucleotides are TGTGCCAGCAGCACCCAAGGCCTCAGTAGCGGGAAAGGGAATGAGCAGTTCTTC. Encoded protein: CASSTQGLSSGKGNEQFF.

The rearrangement joins TRBV7-8 to TRBJ1-4, with D possibly being TRBD1 (5 bases). This CDR3 has 18 residues. Germline V gives CDR1 SGHVS, CDR2 FQNEAQ. Trimming left V 2 bases short and J 8 bases short, with 24 bases between. The CDR3 here is CASSLLRQRDRAGEKLFF. The CDR3 DNA reads as TGTGCCAGCAGCTTATTGCGACAGCGGGACCGTGCTGGGGAAAAACTGTTTTTT.

The chain combines TRBV2 with TRBJ1-4, with a weak D call TRBD1 (6 bases). V gave up 10 bases and J gave up 8 bases, with 17 bases separating them. This CDR3 region has 13 residues. CDR1 SNHLY and CDR2 FYNNEI come from the germline V gene. CDR3 nucleotide sequence: TGTGCCAACGCGGGAGGACAGAACGAAAAACTGTTTTTT. Amino acids: CANAGGQNEKLFF. Filled out from reference TRBV2 and TRBJ1-4, the complete variable domain reads EPEVTQTPSHQVTQMGQEVILRCVPISNHLYFYWYRQILGQKVEFLVSFYNNEISEKSEIFDDQFSVERPDGSNFTLKIRSTKLEDSAMYFCANAGGQNEKLFFGSGTQLSVL.

This clone has just one count. The chain uses TRBV11-3 and TRBJ2-7; 9 nucleotides agree with TRBD2. Germline lookup yields CDR1 SGHNT and CDR2 YENEEA. The CDR3 runs 14 residues. The CDR3 reads CASGAGGIFYEQYV. The CDR3 DNA reads TGTGCGAGCGGGGCGGGAGGGATCTTCTACGAGCAGTACGTC.